The 16 T cell receptor beta chains listed next were all sequenced from one sample in a study of identifying expanded T cells in peripheral blood. The protocol was immunoSEQ multiplex PCR, while the TCRdb copy is restricted to in-frame clones and leaves out a portion. The sample lists 75,000 to 90,000 clones, roughly 89% occurring once. Sequencing used blood. The receptors come from a person aged 18 to 70 in good health.

The J gene is TRBJ2-1, the V gene TRBV27; TRBD2 agrees at 7 bases. This CDR3 has 13 amino acids. V shed 3 bases and J 6 bases; nucleotides not matched to a gene: 2. Germline assignment: CDR1 MNHEY and CDR2 SMNVEV (reference sequence). CDR3 in amino acids: CASSFSGGNEQFF. The DNA for the CDR3 is TGTGCCAGCAGTTTCTCGGGGGGCAATGAGCAGTTCTTC.

The genes are TRBV5-1 and TRBJ2-2; 8 bases align to TRBD1. The V and J ends lost 5 bases and 2 bases, in that order; junction bases with no gene match: 5. Germline V gene sequence: CDR1 SGHRS, CDR2 YFSETQ. This CDR3 region has 15 residues. CDR3 in DNA: TGCGCCAGCAGTCCGGGACAGGCCAACACCGGGGAGCTGTTTTTT. It codes for CASSPGQANTGELFF.

The chain is built from TRBV10-1 and TRBJ1-3; D possibly corresponds to TRBD1 (6 bases). CDR3 length: 16 residues. Germline V lookup: CDR1 WNHNN, CDR2 SYGVQD (reference sequence). V was pared by 6 bases and J by 4 bases, with 19 bases between. The chain's CDR3 is CASRKGGQGQGNTIYF. CDR3 DNA: TGCGCCAGCAGGAAAGGAGGGCAGGGGCAAGGAAACACCATATATTTT.

The chain combines TRBV7-9 with TRBJ2-1; 8 bases match TRBD2. The CDR3 spans 16 residues. Trimming took 5 bases from V and 8 from J; bases not matched to a gene: 14. The germline CDR1 and CDR2 sequences are SEHNR and FQNEAQ (reference sequence). In DNA form, the CDR3 reads TGTGCCAGCAGCACTCTAGCAGCGGGAGTTATCGATGAGCAGTTCTTC. It codes for CASSTLAAGVIDEQFF.

DNA of the CDR3: TGTGCCAGCAGCCGCGGGACAGCTTATGGCTACACCTTC. It is translated as CASSRGTAYGYTF. The V call is TRBV27, the J call TRBJ1-2, with 7 bases matching TRBD1. The CDR3 runs 13 residues. J lost 5 bases, V lost 6 bases, and 6 bases had no gene match. From germline, CDR1 is MNHEY and CDR2 SMNVEV (reference sequence).

The chain joins TRBV10-3 to TRBJ2-7, with 8 bases identical to TRBD1. V trimming: 2 bases; J trimming: 6 bases; junction bases outside the gene matches: 0. The CDR3 has 12 amino acids. CDR1 is ENHRY and CDR2 is SYGVKD in the germline V gene. The CDR3 nucleotides read TGTGCCATCAGTGAGGGACAGGGCGAGCAGTACTTC. This encodes CAISEGQGEQYF.

The chain employs TRBV5-1 and TRBJ2-1; tentative D call: TRBD1 (6 bases). CDR1 SGHRS and CDR2 YFSETQ come from the germline V gene. V lost 3 bases, J lost 3 bases, and 19 bases lay in between. The CDR3 sequence is 17 residues long. The CDR3 protein is CASSSTLAGTLYNEQFF. As DNA, the CDR3 is TGCGCCAGCAGCTCGACGCTTGCCGGGACACTCTACAATGAGCAGTTCTTC. Looking up the rest from reference TRBV5-1 and TRBJ2-1 gives the full variable domain: KAGVTQTPRYLIKTRGQQVTLSCSPISGHRSVSWYQQTPGQGLQFLFEYFSETQRNKGNFPGRFSGRQFSNSRSEMNVSTLELGDSALYLCASSSTLAGTLYNEQFFGPGTRLTVL.

In its sample, this clone is medium-sized. J is TRBJ2-2 and V is TRBV7-6, with TRBD1 as a possible D gene (7 bases). The germline CDR1 and CDR2 sequences are SGHVS and FNYEAQ. Trimming cost V 1 base and J 7 bases, with 16 bases left between them. This CDR3 has 16 residues. In DNA, the CDR3 is TGTGCCAGCAGCTTAGAACCAGGGGGGAGTGACGGGGAGCTGTTTTTT. Amino acids: CASSLEPGGSDGELFF.

The chain joins TRBV7-9 to TRBJ2-1, with 7 bases fitting TRBD1. Looked up from germline, CDR1 is SEHNR and CDR2 is FQNEAQ (reference sequence). The CDR3 covers 15 residues. The V and J ends lost 4 bases and 0 bases, in that order; junction bases with no gene match: 3. Here the CDR3 reads CASSWGQSSYNEQFF. DNA of the CDR3: TGTGCCAGCAGCTGGGGACAGTCCTCCTACAATGAGCAGTTCTTC.

This chain joins TRBV19 and TRBJ1-6; D is perhaps TRBD1 (5 bases). CDR3 length equals 15 residues. V lost 3 bases, J lost 7 bases, and 13 bases lay in between. Germline CDR1 reads LNHDA; CDR2 reads SQIVND (reference sequence). CDR3 bases: TGTGCCAGTAGTATGGGGCCCCAAGGCAATTCACCCCTCCACTTT. Translation gives CASSMGPQGNSPLHF.

V usage is TRBV2 and J usage is TRBJ1-5; no clear D gene. V was shortened by 1 base and J by 8 bases, with 15 bases between the two germline ends. CDR1 is SNHLY and CDR2 is FYNNEI in the germline V gene. This CDR3 contains 15 residues. This CDR3 reads CASSEGAGGKKPQHF. The CDR3 coding sequence is TGTGCCAGCAGTGAAGGCGCTGGAGGGAAAAAGCCCCAGCATTTT.

The genes are TRBV30 and TRBJ2-7; 7 nucleotides line up with TRBD1. Germline CDR1 GTSNPN, CDR2 SVGIG (reference sequence). This CDR3 spans 14 amino acids. V gave up 0 bases and J gave up 1 base; unmatched junction bases: 3. The CDR3 sequence: CAWSVGTVSYEQYF. CDR3 sequence (DNA): TGTGCCTGGAGTGTTGGGACAGTATCCTACGAGCAGTACTTC.

The V call is TRBV29-1, the J call TRBJ1-4, with D unclear. This CDR3 is built from 15 residues. V lost 6 bases to trimming and J lost 1 base, with 15 bases between them. The germline V gene has CDR1 SQVTM and CDR2 ANQGSEA. CDR3 in DNA: TGCAGCGTCCCGGTGTATGTGGGAACTAATGAAAAACTGTTTTTT. This gives the protein CSVPVYVGTNEKLFF.

Turning to this clone: The junction and the germline gene differ at one end; a read error may be behind it. The chain uses TRBV6-6 and TRBJ2-4; D uncertain. The CDR3 covers 10 residues. CDR1 and CDR2 (germline): MNHNY, SVGAGI (reference sequence). CDR3 in DNA: TGTGCCAGCGGATGGCCTTGGTCCCACTTC. The encoded protein is CASGWPWSHF.

This clone was detected once. The CDR3 spells CASSLKGDSNQPQHF. The CDR3 coding sequence is TGTGCCAGCAGCTTAAAAGGGGACAGCAATCAGCCCCAGCATTTT. This chain connects TRBV7-2 to TRBJ1-5; possible D gene TRBD1, 5 bases. CDR1 is SGHTA and CDR2 is FQGNSA in the germline V gene. Trimming cost V 2 bases and J 1 base, with 9 bases left between them. The CDR3 covers 15 residues. Full variable domain (remainder filled in from reference TRBV7-2 and TRBJ1-5): GAGVSQSPSNKVTEKGKDVELRCDPISGHTALYWYRQSLGQGLEFLIYFQGNSAPDKSGLPSDRFSAERTGGSVSTLTIQRTQQEDSAVYLCASSLKGDSNQPQHFGDGTRLSIL.

The chain combines TRBV2 with TRBJ2-7; D is unresolved. The CDR3 covers 11 residues. Germline V lookup: CDR1 SNHLY, CDR2 FYNNEI. Between the trimmed V and J ends, which lost 0 bases and 6 bases, there was a span of 3 bases. DNA of the CDR3: TGTGCCAGCAGTGAAGCTATCGAGCAGTACTTC. Protein sequence: CASSEAIEQYF.